Shown below are 5 T cell receptor beta chains from a single sample sequenced in a study of T cell responses to AZD1222 COVID-19 vaccine. Here immunoSEQ multiplex PCR was the method, and the copy in TCRdb shows in-frame clones only, minus some. Among about 86,000 clones listed, 90% were seen once. Here the sequenced sample was peripheral blood, taken on day 0 of AZD1222 vaccination. Receptors were obtained from an adult in good health.

V gene TRBV7-2 combines with J gene TRBJ2-5; the D gene is possibly TRBD1 (6 bases). Trimming took 3 bases from V and 1 from J, leaving 9 bases between them. Germline V CDR1 and CDR2: SGHTA, FQGNSA. This CDR3 is 14 amino acids long. CDR3 in DNA: TGTGCCAGCAGCTTTGGGACACGCCAAGAGACCCAGTACTTC. This encodes CASSFGTRQETQYF.

V usage is TRBV19 and J usage is TRBJ1-5, with 7 bases aligning to TRBD1. Germline values: CDR1 LNHDA, CDR2 SQIVND (reference sequence). Trimming cost V 0 bases and J 3 bases; bases outside gene matches: 8. The CDR3 totals 17 residues. This CDR3 reads CASSIDPWGQLNQPQHF. CDR3 DNA: TGTGCCAGTAGTATAGATCCGTGGGGACAGCTCAATCAGCCCCAGCATTTT.

This clone was detected a few times. The gene calls are TRBV14 and TRBJ2-2; the D is unclear. Germline V gives CDR1 SGHDN, CDR2 FVKESK. Trimming took off 2 bases at V and 1 base at J, with 8 bases between the two ends. The CDR3 length is 15 residues. CDR3 region: CASSQTLGNTGELFF. Written as DNA, the CDR3 is TGTGCCAGCAGCCAAACATTAGGGAACACCGGGGAGCTGTTTTTT. The variable domain in full, with the rest retrieved from reference TRBV14 and TRBJ2-2, is EAGVTQFPSHSVIEKGQTVTLRCDPISGHDNLYWYRRVMGKEIKFLLHFVKESKQDESGMPNNRFLAERTGGTYSTLKVQPAELEDSGVYFCASSQTLGNTGELFFGEGSRLTVL.

This chain links TRBV27 with TRBJ2-7; TRBD1 might be the D (6 bases). CDR3 length equals 13 residues. V lost 6 bases and J 5 bases, leaving 14 bases between the germline ends. Germline values: CDR1 MNHEY, CDR2 SMNVEV (reference sequence). The CDR3 DNA reads as TGTGCCAGCAGCCGACCACAGGGTAACGAGCAGTACTTC. Encoded protein: CASSRPQGNEQYF.

The chain is built from TRBV29-1 and TRBJ1-5; tentative D call: TRBD1 (6 bases). The length of the CDR3 is 14 residues. The V and J ends lost 7 bases and 7 bases respectively, with 20 bases between them. The germline V gene has CDR1 SQVTM and CDR2 ANQGSEA. CDR3 region: CSDKWAGVWQPQHF. For the CDR3, the DNA is TGCAGCGACAAGTGGGCAGGGGTATGGCAGCCCCAGCATTTT.